Listed below are T cell receptor beta chains from one sample, sequenced in a study of cytomegalovirus exposure and HLA in healthy donors. Profiled with immunoSEQ multiplex PCR; TCRdb holds only in-frame clones, not every one. The data hold 150,000 to 200,000 clones, with around 84% observed a single time. The specimen sequenced was PBMCs. The receptors derive from a woman between 18 and 29 years old in good health and CMV-seronegative. Each CDR3 is given with its conserved first and last residue. D genes are given only for firm matches.

v_call	j_call	d_call	cdr3_aa
TRBV28	TRBJ2-2	TRBD1	CASRFRTGETNTGELFF
TRBV7-6	TRBJ2-2	-	CASSPASVSTGELFF
TRBV20-1	TRBJ1-5	-	CSAPYQPQHF
TRBV28	TRBJ2-1	-	CASSSLDELTYNEQFF
TRBV28	TRBJ2-1	TRBD2	CASSPSRLASSSYNEQFF
TRBV7-2	TRBJ1-4	TRBD1	CASSKGQGSEKLFF
TRBV27	TRBJ2-1	TRBD1	CASSGQGRWGGQFF
TRBV5-4	TRBJ2-7	-	CASSLVTGYEQYF
TRBV11-2	TRBJ1-2	-	CASRLAREANYGYTF
TRBV10-3	TRBJ2-5	TRBD2	CAISESGSGGLQETQYF
TRBV7-8	TRBJ2-1	TRBD2	CASSHGAGAYNEQFF
TRBV14	TRBJ2-1	TRBD2	CASSQGLAENYNEQFF
TRBV2	TRBJ2-5	-	CASSDPNKRWETQYF
TRBV27	TRBJ1-2	TRBD1	CASSPTGGGYGYTF
TRBV28	TRBJ2-7	-	CASSSGLIGSYEQYF
TRBV19	TRBJ1-2	-	CASSGGQGYGYTF
TRBV28	TRBJ1-1	-	CASSFPAGTEAFF
TRBV6-5	TRBJ2-6	TRBD2	CASTREVTGANVLTF
TRBV11-2	TRBJ1-2	-	CASSPLGAGYGYTF
TRBV28	TRBJ1-2	TRBD1	CASRENRGGTSGYTF
TRBV21-1	TRBJ2-3	-	CARPRQREVPDTQYF
TRBV6-6	TRBJ1-2	TRBD1	CASSTGGYGYTF
TRBV28	TRBJ2-1	-	CASSSTLGDREHNEQFF
TRBV5-4	TRBJ1-6	-	CASSLGQGGSYNSPLHF
TRBV7-9	TRBJ2-4	TRBD1	CASSRTGEEYNIQYF
TRBV6-5	TRBJ2-1	TRBD2	CASTSLGGSYEQFF
TRBV27	TRBJ2-3	TRBD2	CASSGAGGGDTQYF
TRBV10-1	TRBJ2-2	TRBD2	CASSDGRGTGELFF
TRBV5-4	TRBJ1-4	-	CASSLASRREKLFF
TRBV6-6	TRBJ2-3	TRBD1	CASSGSTGGIGDTQYF
TRBV2	TRBJ2-1	-	CASRGTGTYNEQFF
TRBV4-3	TRBJ1-1	-	CASSQDLGQPVQMNTEAFF
TRBV7-2	TRBJ2-2	-	CASSLGYSLTGELFF
TRBV5-1	TRBJ1-1	-	CASRQGTNTEAFF
TRBV27	TRBJ2-1	TRBD2	CASSLWLAGLYNEQFF
TRBV4-2	TRBJ2-1	TRBD2	CASSQIAGTSGATYNEQFF
TRBV30	TRBJ1-2	-	CAWSEQGAGGYTF
TRBV9	TRBJ1-1	TRBD1	CASSTRDSNTEAFF
TRBV7-9	TRBJ1-4	-	CASSLLEGRRNEKLFF
TRBV27	TRBJ1-1	-	CASSIPRGEAFF
TRBV4-2	TRBJ2-4	TRBD1	CASSQDRTGGKNIQYF
TRBV5-1	TRBJ2-1	-	CASSPAGPPNEQFF
TRBV18	TRBJ2-1	-	CASSLTRPADSYNEQFF
TRBV27	TRBJ2-4	-	CASSLSTSGGAKNIQYF
TRBV7-8	TRBJ1-4	TRBD1	CASSPRTGANEKLFF
TRBV4-1	TRBJ1-4	-	CASSQDRGFDEKLFF
TRBV19	TRBJ2-2	-	CASSGTGSGELFF
TRBV19	TRBJ1-5	-	CASSIDRSNQPQHF
TRBV19	TRBJ1-5	-	CASSIGSQGNQPQHF
TRBV7-6	TRBJ2-1	TRBD2	CASSLALAGFDNEQFF
TRBV27	TRBJ2-1	TRBD2	CASSSRTSSYNEQFF
TRBV21-1	TRBJ2-5	-	CASSKAGGSRKRFVETQYF